A selection of T cell receptor beta chains follows, all from one sample in a study of blood T cell repertoires in COVID-19. Sequencing used immunoSEQ multiplex PCR; TCRdb keeps in-frame clones, though not all of them. Counted here are roughly 250,000 clones, 88% occurring once; the ten biggest clones make up around 2.9%. The specimen sequenced was PBMCs or T cells enriched from blood (not recorded which). All receptors derive from a woman aged 45-60 years who had recovered from COVID-19. Both conserved end residues are part of each CDR3. The order of the fields is J gene, V gene, clone size, D gene, CDR3 DNA, CDR3 protein. A D gene is named only where the DNA matches it firmly. Clone size, where shown, is once, few, many, or a class for clones that have expanded.

J: TRBJ2-5
V: TRBV2
size: few
D: TRBD1
DNA: TGTGCCAGCAGTGGGGACAGACAAGAGACCCAGTACTTC
CDR3: CASSGDRQETQYF

J: TRBJ2-1
V: TRBV5-4
size: .
D: .
DNA: TGTGCCAGCACCACTCGGGAGCGGTACAATGAGCAGTTCTTC
CDR3: CASTTRERYNEQFF

J: TRBJ1-2
V: TRBV30
size: .
D: TRBD1
DNA: TGTGCCTGCCTCCCGGCCAGGGGGTATGGGGGCTACACCTTC
CDR3: CACLPARGYGGYTF

J: TRBJ2-1
V: TRBV9
size: .
D: .
DNA: TGTGCCAGCAGCGGCCCAGGGCCGGTTGATGAGCAGTTCTTC
CDR3: CASSGPGPVDEQFF

J: TRBJ1-1
V: TRBV12-3/TRBV12-4
size: .
D: .
DNA: TGTGCCAGCAGTTGGGGGAGGGGCACTGAAGCTTTCTTT
CDR3: CASSWGRGTEAFF

J: TRBJ1-6
V: TRBV18
size: .
D: .
DNA: TGTGCCAGCTCACAGGGGTCGCATTCACCCCTCCACTTT
CDR3: CASSQGSHSPLHF

J: TRBJ1-6
V: TRBV9
size: .
D: TRBD1
DNA: TGTGCCAGCAGCCCTGGGACAGGGGGCTCACCCCTCCACTTT
CDR3: CASSPGTGGSPLHF

J: TRBJ1-5
V: TRBV28
size: .
D: TRBD1
DNA: TGTGCCAGCAGTTTAACAGGGGGTTTAGGCAATCAGCCCCAGCATTTT
CDR3: CASSLTGGLGNQPQHF

J: TRBJ2-5
V: TRBV19
size: .
D: TRBD2
DNA: TGTGCCAGTAGTATAGTTGGATTTGCGGGAGGTGCCCAAGAGACCCAGTACTTC
CDR3: CASSIVGFAGGAQETQYF

J: TRBJ2-1
V: TRBV6-2/TRBV6-3
size: .
D: TRBD2
DNA: TGTGCCAGCAGTTATGGCTCCTTAGCGGGAGGTGGCGATGAGCAGTTCTTC
CDR3: CASSYGSLAGGGDEQFF

J: TRBJ1-3
V: TRBV4-3
size: .
D: .
DNA: TGCGCCAGCAGCCAAGAAGGGGTTGGCGGAAACACCATATATTTT
CDR3: CASSQEGVGGNTIYF

J: TRBJ2-7
V: TRBV7-9
size: .
D: TRBD2
DNA: TGTGCCAGCAGCCGGACTAGCGTGACCTACGAGCAGTACTTC
CDR3: CASSRTSVTYEQYF

J: TRBJ2-5
V: TRBV21-1
size: .
D: .
DNA: TGTGCCAGCAGCACGGGACTAGCGATAGGAGAGACCCAGTACTTC
CDR3: CASSTGLAIGETQYF

J: TRBJ1-5
V: TRBV15
size: .
D: .
DNA: TGTGCCACCAGCAGAGATATAGGGGAAGGCAATCAGCCCCAGCATTTT
CDR3: CATSRDIGEGNQPQHF

J: TRBJ2-5
V: TRBV28
size: .
D: .
DNA: TGTGCCAGCAGTACCCCTCGGGGTCGGCAAGAGACCCAGTACTTC
CDR3: CASSTPRGRQETQYF

J: TRBJ2-1
V: TRBV5-1
size: .
D: .
DNA: TGCGCCAGCAGCTTGTCTGGGCCTATCTACAATGAGCAGTTCTTC
CDR3: CASSLSGPIYNEQFF

J: TRBJ2-1
V: TRBV2
size: once
D: TRBD1
DNA: TGTGCCAGCAGGGTGGGACAGGGGACCTACAATGAGCAGTTCTTC
CDR3: CASRVGQGTYNEQFF

J: TRBJ1-1
V: TRBV6-2/TRBV6-3
size: few
D: .
DNA: TGTGCCAGCAGTTATACCAGGGGAGCTTTCTTT
CDR3: CASSYTRGAFF

J: TRBJ1-2
V: TRBV24-1
size: .
D: TRBD1
DNA: TGTGCCACCAGTGAAACCGGGACAGGGACGAACTATGGCTACACCTTC
CDR3: CATSETGTGTNYGYTF

J: TRBJ1-1
V: TRBV18
size: .
D: .
DNA: TGTGCCAGCTCACCACAGGGGGACACTGAAGCTTTCTTT
CDR3: CASSPQGDTEAFF

J: TRBJ2-5
V: TRBV2
size: .
D: .
DNA: TGTGCCAGCGGTGGGGGGCGTCTAGAGACCCAGTACTTC
CDR3: CASGGGRLETQYF

J: TRBJ1-6
V: TRBV19
size: .
D: TRBD1
DNA: TGTGCCAGTAGCGAGCAGGGGGCTTATAATTCACCCCTCCACTTT
CDR3: CASSEQGAYNSPLHF

J: TRBJ1-5
V: TRBV4-3
size: .
D: .
DNA: TGCGCCAGCAGCCAATCTCCGGCGACGGGGGGTCAGCCCCAGCATTTT
CDR3: CASSQSPATGGQPQHF

J: TRBJ2-2
V: TRBV7-2
size: .
D: TRBD2
DNA: TGTGCCAGCAGCTTGGGACTAGCGGGAGGGAACACCGGGGAGCTGTTTTTT
CDR3: CASSLGLAGGNTGELFF

J: TRBJ1-5
V: TRBV5-1
size: .
D: TRBD1
DNA: TGCGCCAGCAGCCCTGGGGGACAGTCTAATCAGCCCCAGCATTTT
CDR3: CASSPGGQSNQPQHF

J: TRBJ1-2
V: TRBV5-4
size: .
D: TRBD1
DNA: TGTGCCAGCAGCTTGTCGGGACAGGGGTTCTATGGCTACACCTTC
CDR3: CASSLSGQGFYGYTF

J: TRBJ1-4
V: TRBV3-1/TRBV3-2
size: .
D: .
DNA: TGTGCCAGCAGTGGCGGTAGGGAAAAACTGTTTTTT
CDR3: CASSGGREKLFF

J: TRBJ2-1
V: TRBV15
size: .
D: .
DNA: TGTGCCACCAGCGAGACACGGGAGCAGTTCTTC
CDR3: CATSETREQFF

J: TRBJ2-7
V: TRBV5-1
size: .
D: TRBD2
DNA: TGCGCCAGCAGCGTGACTAGCGGATCCTCCTACGAGCAGTACTTC
CDR3: CASSVTSGSSYEQYF

J: TRBJ1-2
V: TRBV15
size: .
D: .
DNA: TGTGCCACCAGCAGAGGCATAGATAACTATGGCTACACCTTC
CDR3: CATSRGIDNYGYTF

J: TRBJ2-1
V: TRBV7-2
size: .
D: TRBD2
DNA: TGTGCCAGCAGCGCCCGGACTAGCGGGAACAATGAGCAGTTCTTC
CDR3: CASSARTSGNNEQFF

J: TRBJ1-1
V: TRBV7-9
size: .
D: TRBD1
DNA: TGTGCCAGCAGCTTAGGGACAGGGGCGATGAACACTGAAGCTTTCTTT
CDR3: CASSLGTGAMNTEAFF

J: TRBJ1-2
V: TRBV28
size: .
D: .
DNA: TGTGCCAGCTCCCCGGGCGGGTATGGCTACACCTTC
CDR3: CASSPGGYGYTF

J: TRBJ2-1
V: TRBV7-9
size: .
D: TRBD1
DNA: TGTGCCAGCAGCGACAGGGGGCAGGATGAGCAGTTCTTC
CDR3: CASSDRGQDEQFF

J: TRBJ2-7
V: TRBV20-1
size: .
D: .
DNA: TGCAGTGCTAGCGGGAGCTACGAGCAGTACTTC
CDR3: CSASGSYEQYF

J: TRBJ1-5
V: TRBV7-2
size: .
D: .
DNA: TGTGCCAGCAGCTCCGGGGGGGGCAATCAGCCCCAGCATTTT
CDR3: CASSSGGGNQPQHF

J: TRBJ2-1
V: TRBV7-3
size: .
D: TRBD2
DNA: TGTGCCAGCAGCTCCGGTAGAGCGGGAGTGGGAAATGAGCAGTTCTTC
CDR3: CASSSGRAGVGNEQFF

J: TRBJ2-7
V: TRBV28
size: .
D: .
DNA: TGTGCCAGCAGTTTTAGTAGCGTCTACGAGCAGTACTTC
CDR3: CASSFSSVYEQYF

J: TRBJ2-2
V: TRBV14
size: .
D: TRBD1
DNA: TGTGCCAGCAGCCAGGACAGGGGTCTGGCCGGGGAGCTGTTTTTT
CDR3: CASSQDRGLAGELFF

J: TRBJ1-1
V: TRBV30
size: .
D: TRBD1
DNA: TGTGCCTGGAGGGGAGGGACAGGTGCCGCTTTCTTT
CDR3: CAWRGGTGAAFF

J: TRBJ1-5
V: TRBV3-1/TRBV3-2
size: .
D: TRBD1
DNA: TGTGCCAGCAGCCAAGGGGCCAGGGGGCAATTACCCCAGCATTTT
CDR3: CASSQGARGQLPQHF

J: TRBJ2-7
V: TRBV11-2
size: .
D: .
DNA: TGTGCCAGCAGCTTAGTTGGGCAGAGCTCCTACGAGCAGTACTTC
CDR3: CASSLVGQSSYEQYF

J: TRBJ1-5
V: TRBV28
size: .
D: .
DNA: TGTGCCAGTCGAACCCGGGACGGAGGGTTCCAGCCCCAGCATTTT
CDR3: CASRTRDGGFQPQHF

J: TRBJ2-3
V: TRBV9
size: .
D: .
DNA: TGTGCCAGCCACGGGAGCACAGATACGCAGTATTTT
CDR3: CASHGSTDTQYF

J: TRBJ1-1
V: TRBV27
size: .
D: .
DNA: TGTGCCAGCAGTGGCCTTGGGGGGGCAAGCACTGAAGCTTTCTTT
CDR3: CASSGLGGASTEAFF

J: TRBJ1-1
V: TRBV5-4
size: .
D: .
DNA: TGTGCCAGCAGCTGGACACAAGAAGCTTTCTTT
CDR3: CASSWTQEAFF

J: TRBJ1-5
V: TRBV14
size: .
D: .
DNA: TGTGCCAGCAGCCCACATTACTTACAGGTTAATAGTCAGCCCCAGCATTTT
CDR3: CASSPHYLQVNSQPQHF

J: TRBJ2-7
V: TRBV9
size: once
D: TRBD1
DNA: TGTGCCAGCAGCGGGGGACAGGGGAGTCGAAACGAGCAGTACTTC
CDR3: CASSGGQGSRNEQYF

J: TRBJ2-3
V: TRBV27
size: .
D: TRBD2
DNA: TGTGCCAGCAGTTTCCTAGCGGGAGGCGATACGCAGTATTTT
CDR3: CASSFLAGGDTQYF

J: TRBJ2-1
V: TRBV7-2
size: .
D: TRBD2
DNA: TGTGCCAGCAGCACGACTAGCGGAGGCTACAATGAGCAGTTCTTC
CDR3: CASSTTSGGYNEQFF

J: TRBJ1-5
V: TRBV19
size: .
D: .
DNA: TGTGCCAGTAGTATCCCCCCAGGGGTAAATTATCAGCCCCAGCATTTT
CDR3: CASSIPPGVNYQPQHF

J: TRBJ1-6
V: TRBV5-5
size: .
D: .
DNA: TGTGCCAGCAGCGAGGTCTATAATTCACCCCTCCACTTT
CDR3: CASSEVYNSPLHF